These 5 T cell receptor beta chains share one sample of origin, sequenced in a study of blood T cell repertoires in COVID-19. Libraries were prepared by immunoSEQ multiplex PCR; TCRdb keeps only in-frame clonotypes and omits some of them. Among some 300,000 clones, just under 90% were seen once, and the ten largest hold 1.8%. The specimen sequenced was peripheral blood. The receptors come from a woman in her 30s with COVID-19, enrolled during active disease.

This clone appeared a single time. The chain has TRBV28 and TRBJ1-3; possible D gene TRBD1, 5 bases. The CDR3 runs 14 residues. Looked up from germline, CDR1 is MDHEN and CDR2 is SYDVKM. V lost 2 bases and J 6 bases, leaving 11 bases between the germline ends. The CDR3, as DNA: TGTGCCAGCAGTTTAAGGGGAATCGTAAACACCATATATTTT. Protein product: CASSLRGIVNTIYF.

CDR3 residues: CASGSGRGVEKLFF. CDR3 bases: TGTGCTAGTGGTTCGGGGAGGGGAGTCGAAAAACTGTTTTTT. This chain uses TRBV12-5 with TRBJ1-4; tentative D call: TRBD1 (5 bases). Germline V gives CDR1 LGHNT, CDR2 FRNRAP. Between the trimmed V and J ends, which lost 4 bases and 8 bases, there was a span of 14 bases. The CDR3 contains 14 residues.

The DNA of the CDR3 is TGTGCCAGCTCACCACCGCCGGTAGGGGGCATAGCTTTCTTT. Encoded protein: CASSPPPVGGIAFF. The V call is TRBV18, the J call TRBJ1-1; 7 nucleotides match TRBD1. There are 14 residues in the CDR3. With 0 bases clipped from V and 10 bases from J, the junction kept 8 bases outside the gene matches. The germline V gene encodes CDR1 KGHSH and CDR2 LQKENI.

The rearrangement uses TRBV4-1 and TRBJ2-1; 7 positions match TRBD1. With V trimmed by 0 bases and J by 7 bases, 6 bases remained unmatched. CDR3 size: 15 residues. Germline CDR1 reads MGHRA; CDR2 reads YSYEKL. This CDR3 reads CASSQERGRENEQFF. Written as DNA, the CDR3 is TGCGCCAGCAGCCAAGAGAGGGGGCGAGAGAATGAGCAGTTCTTC.

This chain joins TRBV27 and TRBJ2-3, with a tentative D call TRBD2 (6 bases). The germline V and J ends were trimmed by 3 bases and 1 base, with 8 bases remaining between them. CDR3 length: 14 amino acids. Germline lookup yields CDR1 MNHEY and CDR2 SMNVEV (reference sequence). The CDR3 coding sequence is TGTGCCAGCAGTTTGTGGAGGGGCACAGATACGCAGTATTTT. It translates to CASSLWRGTDTQYF.